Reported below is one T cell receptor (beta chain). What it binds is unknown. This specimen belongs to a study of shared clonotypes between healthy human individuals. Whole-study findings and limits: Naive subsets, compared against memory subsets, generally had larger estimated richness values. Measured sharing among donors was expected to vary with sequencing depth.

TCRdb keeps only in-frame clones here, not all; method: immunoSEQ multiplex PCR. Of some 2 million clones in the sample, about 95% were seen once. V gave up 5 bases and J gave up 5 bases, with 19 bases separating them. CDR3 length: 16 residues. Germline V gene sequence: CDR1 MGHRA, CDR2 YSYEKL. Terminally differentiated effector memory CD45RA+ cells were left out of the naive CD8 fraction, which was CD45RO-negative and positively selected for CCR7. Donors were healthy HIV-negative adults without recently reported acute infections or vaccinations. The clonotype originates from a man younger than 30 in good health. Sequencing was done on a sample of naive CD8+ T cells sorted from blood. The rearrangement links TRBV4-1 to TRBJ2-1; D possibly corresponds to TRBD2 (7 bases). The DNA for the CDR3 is TGCGCCAGCAGCGCTGTTGAGGGGGGGGCCGACAATGAGCAGTTCTTC. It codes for CASSAVEGGADNEQFF.